The 3 T cell receptor beta chains reported below all come from one sample, sequenced in a study of CD8+CD57+ T cells in acquired aplastic anemia. The use of genomic DNA as template underpinned the TCR beta VDJ and CDR3 profiling. TCRdb analysed the reads with MiXCR anew, one entry per CDR3 protein. The sample consists of a few hundred thousand distinct CDR3 sequences, 45% to 65% of them appearing once. Sequencing was done on a sample of sorted CD4+, CD8+, or CD8+CD57+ T cells (not recorded which) from PBMCs. The receptor source for this set is a human donor with severe aplastic anemia or a healthy control (not recorded which).

V is TRBV7-6 and J is TRBJ2-7, with 9 bases lining up with TRBD2. Germline V CDR1 and CDR2: SGHVS, FNYEAQ. CDR3 length: 15 residues. With V trimmed by 4 bases and J by 0 bases, 4 bases remained unmatched. As DNA, the CDR3 is TGTGCCAGCAGCTCAGGAGCGGGGGGCTCCTACGAGCAGTACTTC. Protein sequence: CASSSGAGGSYEQYF.

The genes are TRBV10-3 and TRBJ1-2; 7 bases are shared with TRBD1. The CDR3 loop spans 15 amino acids. Trimming at V came to 3 bases and at J to 8 bases, leaving 12 bases not matched to a gene. Germline V CDR1 and CDR2: ENHRY, SYGVKD. CDR3 nucleotide sequence: TGTGCCATCAGTGAACGGGACAGAAAAACGGGGGGCTACACCTTC. Its protein is CAISERDRKTGGYTF.

This clonotype was seen repeatedly, ten times or more. The CDR3 sequence: CASSEFIRETQYF. The DNA of the CDR3 is TGTGCCAGCAGTGAATTTATAAGGGAGACCCAGTACTTC. The genes are TRBV6-1 and TRBJ2-5; D unclear. CDR3 length equals 13 residues. Germline lookup yields CDR1 MNHNS and CDR2 SASEGT. The V end was cut by 2 bases, the J end by 5 bases, with 9 bases between.